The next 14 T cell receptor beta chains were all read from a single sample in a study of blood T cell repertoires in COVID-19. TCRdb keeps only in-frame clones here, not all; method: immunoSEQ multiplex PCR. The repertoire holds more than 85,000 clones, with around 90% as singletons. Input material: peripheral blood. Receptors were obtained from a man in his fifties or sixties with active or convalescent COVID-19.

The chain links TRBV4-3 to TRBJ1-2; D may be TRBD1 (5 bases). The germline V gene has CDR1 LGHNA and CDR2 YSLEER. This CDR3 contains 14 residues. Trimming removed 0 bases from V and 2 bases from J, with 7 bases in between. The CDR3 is CASSQDRQNYGYTF. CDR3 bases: TGCGCCAGCAGCCAAGACCGACAGAACTATGGCTACACCTTC.

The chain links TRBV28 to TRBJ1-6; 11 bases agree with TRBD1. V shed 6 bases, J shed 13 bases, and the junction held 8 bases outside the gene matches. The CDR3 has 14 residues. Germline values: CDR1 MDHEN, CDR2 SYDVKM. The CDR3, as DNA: TGTGCCAGCAGCCCAGGACAGGGGGCGCGGCCCCTCCACTTT. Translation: CASSPGQGARPLHF.

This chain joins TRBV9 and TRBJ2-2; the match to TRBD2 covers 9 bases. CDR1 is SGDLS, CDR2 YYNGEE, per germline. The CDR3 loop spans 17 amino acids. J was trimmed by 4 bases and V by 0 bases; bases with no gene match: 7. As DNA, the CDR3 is TGTGCCAGCAGCGTAGAGGCTAGCGGGGTGATCACCGGGGAGCTGTTTTTT. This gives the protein CASSVEASGVITGELFF.

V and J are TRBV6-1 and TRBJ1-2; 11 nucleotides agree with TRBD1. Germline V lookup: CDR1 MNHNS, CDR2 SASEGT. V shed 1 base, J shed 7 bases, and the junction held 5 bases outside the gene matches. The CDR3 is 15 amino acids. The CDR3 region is CASSEEDRGRAGYTF. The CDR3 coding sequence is TGTGCCAGCAGTGAAGAGGACAGGGGGCGAGCTGGCTACACCTTC.

The CDR3 is CASSVTDGGYTF. The CDR3 bases are TGTGCCAGCAGTGTGACAGATGGTGGCTACACCTTC. The V gene is TRBV2, the J gene TRBJ1-2; D is perhaps TRBD1 (5 bases). Germline loops: CDR1 SNHLY, CDR2 FYNNEI. Deletions cut 4 bases from V and 7 bases from J, with 10 bases between. The length of the CDR3 is 12 residues.

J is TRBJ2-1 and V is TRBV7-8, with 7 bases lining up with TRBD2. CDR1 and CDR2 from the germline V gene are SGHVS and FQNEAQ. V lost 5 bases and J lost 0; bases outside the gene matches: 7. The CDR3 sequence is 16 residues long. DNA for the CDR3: TGTGCCAGCAGCCCTAGGCGGGGGTCCTCCTACAATGAGCAGTTCTTC. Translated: CASSPRRGSSYNEQFF.

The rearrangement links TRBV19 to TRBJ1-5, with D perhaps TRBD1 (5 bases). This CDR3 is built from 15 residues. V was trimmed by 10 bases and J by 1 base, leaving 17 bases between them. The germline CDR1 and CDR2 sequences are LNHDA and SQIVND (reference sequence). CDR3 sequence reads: CATRTGGGSNQPQHF. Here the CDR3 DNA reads TGTGCCACCCGAACCGGGGGTGGAAGCAATCAGCCCCAGCATTTT. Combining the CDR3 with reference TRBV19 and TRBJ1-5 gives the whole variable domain DGGITQSPKYLFRKEGQNVTLSCEQNLNHDAMYWYRQDPGQGLRLIYYSQIVNDFQKGDIAEGYSVSREKKESFPLTVTSAQKNPTAFYLCATRTGGGSNQPQHFGDGTRLSIL.

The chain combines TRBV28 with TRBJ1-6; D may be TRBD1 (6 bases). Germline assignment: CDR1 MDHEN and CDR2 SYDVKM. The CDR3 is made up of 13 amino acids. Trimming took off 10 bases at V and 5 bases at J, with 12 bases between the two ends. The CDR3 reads CATHRVDNSPLHF. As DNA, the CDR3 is TGTGCCACCCACAGGGTGGATAATTCACCCCTCCACTTT.

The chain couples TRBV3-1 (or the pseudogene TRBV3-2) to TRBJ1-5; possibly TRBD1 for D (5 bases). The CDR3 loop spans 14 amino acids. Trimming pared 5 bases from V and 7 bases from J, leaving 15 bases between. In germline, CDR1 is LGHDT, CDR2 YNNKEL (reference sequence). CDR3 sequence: CASSMQREGQPQHF. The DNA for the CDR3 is TGTGCCAGCAGCATGCAAAGGGAGGGGCAGCCCCAGCATTTT.

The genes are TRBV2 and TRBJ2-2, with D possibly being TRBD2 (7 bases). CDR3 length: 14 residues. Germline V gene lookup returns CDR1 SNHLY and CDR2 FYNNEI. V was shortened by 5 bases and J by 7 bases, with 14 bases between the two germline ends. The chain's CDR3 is CASSHGGRVGELFF. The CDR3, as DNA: TGTGCCAGCAGTCACGGGGGGCGGGTCGGGGAGCTGTTTTTT.

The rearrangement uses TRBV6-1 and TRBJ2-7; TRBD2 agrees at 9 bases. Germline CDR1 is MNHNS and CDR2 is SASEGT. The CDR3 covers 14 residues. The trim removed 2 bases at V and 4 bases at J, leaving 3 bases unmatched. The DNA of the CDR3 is TGTGCCAGCAGTGAACTAGCGGGGACTTACGAGCAGTACGTC. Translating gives CASSELAGTYEQYV.

The DNA of the CDR3 is TGTGCCAGCAGCTTGAAGGACAGGGGGCATCAGCCCCAGCATTTT. This encodes CASSLKDRGHQPQHF. V and J are TRBV5-6 and TRBJ1-5, with 11 positions matching TRBD1. After removal of 1 base from V and 5 bases from J, the junction contained 2 bases not matched to a gene. Germline CDR1 is SGHDT and CDR2 is YYEEEE. This CDR3 contains 15 residues.

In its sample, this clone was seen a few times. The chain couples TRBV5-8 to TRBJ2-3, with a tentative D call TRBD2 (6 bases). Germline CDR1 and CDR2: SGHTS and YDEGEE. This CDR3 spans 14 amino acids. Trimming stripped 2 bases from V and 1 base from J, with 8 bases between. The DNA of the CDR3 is TGTGCCAGCAGCTTCGGGGGTGGCACAGATACGCAGTATTTT. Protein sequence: CASSFGGGTDTQYF. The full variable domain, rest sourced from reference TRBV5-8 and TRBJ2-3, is EAGVTQSPTHLIKTRGQQATLRCSPISGHTSVYWYQQALGLGLQFLLWYDEGEERNRGNFPPRFSGRQFPNYSSELNVNALELEDSALYLCASSFGGGTDTQYFGPGTRLTVL.

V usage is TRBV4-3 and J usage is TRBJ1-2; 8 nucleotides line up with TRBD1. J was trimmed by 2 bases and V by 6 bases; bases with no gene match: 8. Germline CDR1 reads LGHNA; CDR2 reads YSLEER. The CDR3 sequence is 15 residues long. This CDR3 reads CASSRTQGGNYGYTF. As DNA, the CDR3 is TGCGCCAGCAGTCGTACACAGGGGGGGAACTATGGCTACACCTTC.